This T cell receptor (beta chain) stems from a study of cytomegalovirus exposure and HLA in healthy donors. CDR3 length equals 13 residues. Per the germline V gene, CDR1 is SGHNT and CDR2 is YYREEE (reference sequence). V shed 6 bases and J 4 bases; nucleotides not matched to a gene: 6. A note on this clone: Its cognate antigen is unknown.

The study's findings and limits: In an earlier analysis, about 90% or about 30%: the productive usage of most TCR beta V segments. Information on immune exposure was restricted to one variable (CMV serostatus).

Primers: 60 Vbeta forward and 13 Jbeta reverse. Method: immunoSEQ multiplex PCR; TCRdb's copy keeps in-frame clones and lacks some. Altogether around 120,000 clones are present, less than 80% being singletons, with the ten largest covering approximately 3.8%. The chain is built from TRBV5-4 and TRBJ1-2; 7 nucleotides line up with TRBD1. The receptor comes from a man aged 30 to 39 in good health and CMV-seropositive. The specimen was PBMCs. CDR3 sequence (DNA): TGTGCCAGCACCTGGGACAGCTCCTATGGCTACACCTTC. Its protein product is CASTWDSSYGYTF.